This TCR beta chain was captured by sequencing in a study of human T cells and chemical hapten exposure. Background on the study: Upper inner arm skin measuring about 2 cm by about 2 cm received 2% DPC for sensitization. Throughout the approximately 25-week study, diphenylcyclopropenone was applied weekly to the patients' scalps.

This clonotype has only a few counts. The V end was cut by 6 bases, the J end by 7 bases, with 16 bases between. CDR1 and CDR2 (germline): MDHEN, SYDVKM. The CDR3 loop spans 15 amino acids. Sample time point: pre-sensitization, week 0. The treatment is: therapeutic diphenylcyclopropenone sensitization with weekly scalp DPC. One entry per CDR3 protein, called by TCRdb with MiXCR from the RACE reads. The table lists fewer than 300,000 distinct CDR3 sequences, roughly 7.7% of them singletons. The receptor was isolated from a man aged 18-30 years with alopecia areata. Some clones in this sample may be carry-over from other donors' samples. The chain recombines TRBV28 with TRBJ1-6; possible D gene TRBD1, 5 bases. The specimen was whole blood, collected in connection with sensitization to the hapten diphenylcyclopropenone (DPC). Here the CDR3 reads CASSPLGTGNSPLHF. CDR3 DNA: TGTGCCAGCAGCCCCCTAGGGACGGGGAATTCACCCCTCCACTTT.